This record concerns one T cell receptor beta chain sequence. The antigen is not known. This sample stems from a study of a mutant IDH1 vaccine in newly diagnosed glioma. Study summary: Standard pretreatment was either radiotherapy, temozolomide, or, for most, radiochemotherapy with temozolomide.

Study-level points and caveats: Evidence of vaccine-induced immune responses was documented in less than 95% of patients. Top peripheral T cell clonotype shifts appeared unrelated to pseudoprogression.

Sequenced by immunoSEQ multiplex PCR; TCRdb stores in-frame clones only, minus some. The top ten hold 0.6% to 0.95% of the sample, which has roughly 86,000 clones, roughly 89% seen once. Per germline, CDR1 LNHNV and CDR2 YYDKDF (reference sequence). The CDR3 has 21 amino acids. Time point meaning: week 47, end of study. Vaccination used 300 ug of mutant IDH1 20-mer peptide per dose, with topical imiquimod. The patients received vaccinations eight times, in weeks 1, 3, 5, 7, 11, 15, 19 and 23. The rearrangement uses TRBV15 and TRBJ2-5; a weak D match, TRBD1 (9 bases). The DNA end lines up better with TRBJ2-7; the J call may be wrong. The sequence derives from a woman aged 45 to 65 with glioma. The material sequenced was PBMCs, taken from a glioma patient whose treatment included an IDH1 peptide vaccine. CDR3 DNA: TGTGCCACCAGCAGGCTAAAGTTAAGTAGCGGGGACAGGGATCCACACCGCGAGCAGTACTTC. This codes for CATSRLKLSSGDRDPHREQYF.